This T cell receptor (beta chain) is drawn from a study of T cells in Graves' hyperthyroidism and ophthalmopathy (dated 2019 in TCRdb). Turning to the overall study: Peripheral blood samples were taken at the time of initial diagnosis, prior to any treatment. To identify distinguishing TCR V-J signatures, a discovery cohort of 100 or so patients was used, comprising 40 to 45 with Graves' ophthalmopathy and around 57 with stable Graves' hyperthyroidism. The 100 or so discovery patients were randomly split 7:3 into training and test sets. Thyroid tissue and blood T-cell repertoires from six Graves' hyperthyroidism patients were also compared in the study. Prospective prediction of ophthalmopathy was tested in an independent validation cohort consisting of some 20 hyperthyroidism patients and around 17 patients who later progressed to ophthalmopathy. After sampling, hyperthyroidism patients received methimazole starting at 30 mg daily, and ophthalmopathy patients received high-dose intravenous methylprednisolone. The paper reports TCR Vbeta CDR3 sequencing of approximately 130 peripheral blood samples: around 45 ophthalmopathy, about 75 hyperthyroidism and roughly 17 progressor patients.

Moderately to severely active disease, a Clinical Activity Score of at least 3, a NOSPECS grade of at least 4, and a duration under 3 months were present in ophthalmopathy patients. Exclusion was applied to patients with uncontrolled infections, other autoimmune diseases, pregnancy or lactation. Diagnoses were based on clinical symptoms, serum thyroxine and TRAb, thyroid ultrasound and orbital computed tomography. PBMCs were separated from approximately 10 ml of fresh peripheral blood using Ficoll-Paque density gradient centrifugation. Total RNA was extracted using Trizol reagent, and RNA quality was assessed on an Agilent 2100 Bioanalyzer. The V end loses 3 bases and the J end loses 4 bases, and a stretch of 13 bases separates them. Sequences MNHEY (CDR1) and SMNVEV (CDR2) are obtained from the germline V gene (reference sequence). Its CDR3 holds 14 amino acids, cysteine through phenylalanine. Only CDR3 DNA remains: 42 bases, in frame from the first base.

The paper's findings and limits, for the study overall: In cross-validation, a model built on a 13 V-J signature told ophthalmopathy apart from stable hyperthyroidism with 85% to 90% sensitivity and approximately 84% specificity, and in testing the same model reached 80%/75%. Most expanded thyroid clonotypes (frequency above 0.001) were also detected in blood, suggesting blood repertoires may reflect thyroid immune responses. In validation, the model predicted progression to ophthalmopathy with 55% to 71% sensitivity and 72% to 75% specificity, a median of about 6 months before onset. Sample size was not statistically predetermined, and blinding of investigators to group allocation was not performed.

Concerning this clonotype: Its antigen is still unknown. Qualities for individual bases were not recorded, and no much larger clone is one base off.

Amplification of TCR beta CDR3 regions was carried out from RNA transcripts. For the first round of RT-PCR on the TCR CDR3, the HTBI primer set was used together with the Qiagen OneStep RT-PCR kit. The libraries were constructed in a second round of multiplex PCR and then size-selected and purified. The libraries were sequenced on an Illumina HiSeq2000 using paired-end 100 bp reads. In the authors' own workflow: SOAPnuke was used to process the raw data, removing reads that contained adapters or uncalled bases, had a mean Phred below 15, or lacked an exact match to the constant primer or identifier. COPE v1.2.5 was used to merge the high-quality paired reads, and each unique nucleotide sequence was defined as a clonotype. Clonotypes were aligned to IMGT TRBV, TRBD and TRBJ reference segments using MiTCR v1.1. The analysis was restricted to V-J combinations with a frequency above 0.0001, which together covered about 99% of the repertoires. The TCS score was defined as the ratio of F50 (clonal expansion) to E x V (chaos), calculated using BLOSUM62-based TCRdist between CDR3 peptides within each V-J. Welch's t-statistics and random forest reduced fewer than 600 V-J features to 10 to 15, which were used in a naive Bayes classifier (R e1071). TCRdb took the public reads, trimmed them with fastp at Q25, ran MiXCR for clone calling and kept in-frame beta chains. Entries are consolidated by CDR3 protein sequence, retaining the most common genes and DNA. The V and J calls reflect TCRdb's pipeline rather than the authors' work. This sample has 360,000 or so distinct CDR3 sequences in its table, and 15% to 20% of those were observed once. Roughly 15% of the sample rests with the top ten.

The receptor comes from a woman aged 40 to 49 with Graves' ophthalmopathy. This sequence uses TRBV27 and TRBJ2-7, with a weak D call of TRBD2 (5 bases match). The sequencing sample was made of blood. For the CDR3, the sequence is CASSLRSRGYEQYF. The nucleotide sequence is TGTGCCAGCAGTTTGAGGTCACGAGGGTACGAGCAGTACTTC.